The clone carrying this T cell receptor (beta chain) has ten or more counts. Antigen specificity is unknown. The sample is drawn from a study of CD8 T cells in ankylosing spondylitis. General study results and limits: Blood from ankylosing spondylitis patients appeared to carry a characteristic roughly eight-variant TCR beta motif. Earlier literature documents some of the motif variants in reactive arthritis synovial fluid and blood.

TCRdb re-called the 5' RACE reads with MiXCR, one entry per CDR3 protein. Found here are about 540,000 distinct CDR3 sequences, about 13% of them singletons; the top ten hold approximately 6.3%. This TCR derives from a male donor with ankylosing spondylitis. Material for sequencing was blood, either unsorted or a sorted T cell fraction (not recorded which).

CDR3 nucleotide sequence: TGTGCCAGCAGTGAATCGAACACCGGGGAGCTGTTTTTT. Protein sequence: CASSESNTGELFF. J is TRBJ2-2 and V is TRBV2; D gene unclear. Germline V gives CDR1 SNHLY, CDR2 FYNNEI. The CDR3 runs to 13 residues. Trimming left V 2 bases short and J 0 bases short, with 1 base between.